Below, 10 T cell receptor beta chains from the same sample are listed, as sequenced in a study of blood T cells in healthy people across ages. PCR was performed a second time for roughly 7 to 11 cycles using a sample-barcoded 5' primer and a J-beta primer mix. TCRdb ran MiXCR on the 5' RACE reads and lists one entry per CDR3 protein. The table shows hundreds of thousands of distinct CDR3 sequences, with around 50% occurring only once. Sequences were obtained from blood. Every receptor here comes from a middle-aged man in good health.

The chain uses TRBV28 and TRBJ2-7; D gene ambiguous. Germline CDR1 MDHEN, CDR2 SYDVKM. Trimming pared 5 bases from V and 6 bases from J, leaving 5 bases between. This CDR3 is 10 amino acids long. The CDR3 nucleotides read TGTGCCAGCAGTCCGGGCGAGCAGTACTTC. Residues: CASSPGEQYF.

The sample holds a few counts of this clonotype. A much larger clone differs from this one at a single base, so this may be a read error. This chain connects TRBV7-9 to TRBJ1-2; 9 bases are shared with TRBD1. CDR3 length: 18 residues. J was trimmed by 3 bases and V by 5 bases; bases with no gene match: 16. Germline loops: CDR1 SEHNR, CDR2 FQNEAQ (reference sequence). CDR3 DNA: TGTGCCAGCAGCACACAGAGGGTGGGGACAGGGCGTCACTATGGCTACACCTTC. Translation gives CASSTQRVGTGRHYGYTF.

The chain is built from TRBV7-2 and TRBJ2-5; 10 bases agree with TRBD2. From germline, CDR1 is SGHTA and CDR2 FQGNSA. The V segment lost 5 bases and the J segment 11 bases; nucleotides outside the gene matches: 14. The CDR3 runs to 15 residues. The CDR3, as DNA: TGTGCCAGCAGCCACGAAGTCCTAGCGGGAGTGGAGCAGTACTTC. This codes for CASSHEVLAGVEQYF.

This clonotype has only a few counts. The chain carries TRBV18 and TRBJ2-1; 7 bases line up with TRBD1. The V gene end was trimmed by 4 bases and the J gene end by 5 bases; junction bases not matched to a gene: 5. The CDR3 length is 14 residues. Germline V gene data show CDR1 as KGHSH and CDR2 as LQKENI. Written as DNA, the CDR3 is TGTGCCAGCTCACTAGGGACAGCAAACAATGAGCAGTTCTTC. It specifies CASSLGTANNEQFF.

The chain uses TRBV27 and TRBJ1-4; 8 bases are a match to TRBD1. Germline V gene lookup returns CDR1 MNHEY and CDR2 SMNVEV (reference sequence). Trimming at V came to 5 bases and at J to 14 bases, leaving 4 bases not matched to a gene. The CDR3 is made up of 11 amino acids. The CDR3 coding sequence is TGTGCCAGCAGTCACCGGGACAGGCTGTTTTTT. As protein: CASSHRDRLFF.

This clonotype was recorded only once. This chain connects TRBV20-1 to TRBJ2-7; 8 nucleotides line up with TRBD1. Germline-derived CDR1 and CDR2 are DFQATT and SNEGSKA (reference sequence). V lost 6 bases to trimming and J lost 0 bases; unmatched junction nucleotides: 7. This CDR3 has 14 residues. The CDR3 reads CSAVQGGVSYEQYF. The CDR3 DNA follows: TGCAGTGCCGTACAGGGGGGAGTCTCCTACGAGCAGTACTTC.

The chain is built from TRBV27 and TRBJ2-7; 11 positions match TRBD2. Germline CDR1 MNHEY, CDR2 SMNVEV (reference sequence). CDR3 length equals 15 residues. V lost 5 bases to trimming and J lost 0 bases; unmatched junction nucleotides: 3. The CDR3 loop reads CASSTGLAVSYEQYF. DNA for the CDR3: TGTGCCAGCAGTACGGGACTAGCGGTCTCCTACGAGCAGTACTTC.

The V and J genes are TRBV6-2 or TRBV6-3 and TRBJ2-3, with 7 bases that match TRBD2. V lost 8 bases to trimming and J lost 4 bases; unmatched junction nucleotides: 9. Germline loops: CDR1 MNHEY, CDR2 SVGEGT. The CDR3 is 14 residues long. DNA for the CDR3: TGTGCCAGCCGGCTAGCGGTTTACCCAGATACGCAGTATTTT. It specifies CASRLAVYPDTQYF.

The J gene is TRBJ2-7, the V gene TRBV28; 7 bases fit TRBD1. Germline V gene lookup returns CDR1 MDHEN and CDR2 SYDVKM. This CDR3 comprises 17 residues. The V segment lost 2 bases and the J segment 0 bases; nucleotides outside the gene matches: 10. Here the CDR3 reads CASSLVGTEGRSYEQYF. CDR3 coding DNA: TGTGCCAGCAGTTTAGTTGGGACAGAAGGCCGCTCCTACGAGCAGTACTTC.

The rearrangement links TRBV7-8 to TRBJ2-3, with 12 nucleotides matching TRBD1. Germline CDR1 reads SGHVS; CDR2 reads FQNEAQ. The CDR3 covers 14 residues. Germline trimming cut 5 bases from V and 4 bases from J; bases unmatched to any gene: 1. CDR3 loop: CASSRDRGPDTQYF. In DNA, the CDR3 is TGTGCCAGCAGCCGGGACAGGGGGCCAGATACGCAGTATTTT.